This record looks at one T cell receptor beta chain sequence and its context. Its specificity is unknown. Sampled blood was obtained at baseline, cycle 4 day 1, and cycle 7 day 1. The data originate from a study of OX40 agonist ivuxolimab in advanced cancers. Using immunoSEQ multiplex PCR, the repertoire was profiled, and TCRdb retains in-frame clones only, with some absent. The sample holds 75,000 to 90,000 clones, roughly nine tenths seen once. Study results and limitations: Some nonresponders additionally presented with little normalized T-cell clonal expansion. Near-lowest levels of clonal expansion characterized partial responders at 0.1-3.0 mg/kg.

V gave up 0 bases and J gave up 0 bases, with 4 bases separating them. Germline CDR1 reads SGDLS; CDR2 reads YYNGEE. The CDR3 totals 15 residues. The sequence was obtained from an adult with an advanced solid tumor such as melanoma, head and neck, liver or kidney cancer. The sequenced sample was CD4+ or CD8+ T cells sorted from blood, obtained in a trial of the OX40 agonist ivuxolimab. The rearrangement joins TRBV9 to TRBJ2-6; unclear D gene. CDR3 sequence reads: CASSVGDSGANVLTF. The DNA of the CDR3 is TGTGCCAGCAGCGTAGGTGACTCTGGGGCCAACGTCCTGACTTTC. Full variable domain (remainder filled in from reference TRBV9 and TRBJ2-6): DSGVTQTPKHLITATGQRVTLRCSPRSGDLSVYWYQQSLDQGLQFLIQYYNGEERAKGNILERFSAQQFPDLHSELNLSSLELGDSALYFCASSVGDSGANVLTFGAGSRLTVL.